This T cell receptor beta chain comes out of a study of long-term antiretroviral therapy in people with HIV. The study, taken as a whole, reports: ART adherence, viral resistance and therapy changes went unrecorded.

Treatment for every participant with HIV took place in the United States. This CDR3 has 16 residues. From germline, CDR1 is SQVTM and CDR2 ANQGSEA. Between the trimmed V and J ends, which lost 7 bases and 0 bases, there was a span of 18 bases. Version v3.0 of the immunoSEQ assay ran at survey level. The assay was immunoSEQ multiplex PCR, and TCRdb's table has in-frame clones only and misses some. The table lists 15,000 to 20,000 clones, 90% to 95% of them singletons. To note about this clone: Its antigen is currently unknown.

This material consisted of unsorted PBMCs, taken 0.3 years after starting antiretroviral therapy. The chain couples TRBV29-1 to TRBJ1-4; D might be TRBD1 (6 bases). This TCR was recovered from a man between 60 and 70 years old with HIV. The CDR3 DNA reads as TGCAGCGCTGGGGGCGGGGAAGGAGCAACTAATGAAAAACTGTTTTTT. Translating it yields CSAGGGEGATNEKLFF.